A selection of T cell receptor beta chains follows, all from one sample in a study of spatial heterogeneity in lung cancer. TCRdb re-analysed the 5' RACE reads in MiXCR, keeping a single row per CDR3 protein. Among 10,000 or so distinct CDR3 sequences listed, about 10% were seen once. The sequencing here drew on lung tumor tissue, taken at surgery. Source of these receptors: a female donor with early-stage non-small cell lung cancer. The CDR3 runs from the conserved cysteine through the conserved F or W. Fields, in order: CDR3 length, V gene, clone size, D gene, J gene, CDR3 DNA, CDR3 protein. D genes are given only for firm matches. Clone size appears in some rows only: once, few, many, or a class for an expanded clone.

15	TRBV4-2	many	NA	TRBJ2-4	TGTGCCAGCAGCCAAGATCTGGCGGCCAAAAACATTCAGTACTTC	CASSQDLAAKNIQYF
13	TRBV6-5	few	TRBD1	TRBJ2-5	TGTGCCAGCGGGACAGGGCCCCTGGGGACCCAGTACTTC	CASGTGPLGTQYF
14	TRBV6-2/TRBV6-3	many	NA	TRBJ2-1	TGTGCCAGCACCCAGGGACCGAACCGGCTGGAGCAGTTCTTC	CASTQGPNRLEQFF
15	TRBV12-3/TRBV12-4	few	NA	TRBJ1-2	TGTGCCAGCAGTTTAGGGACACCTGGCGGTGTGGGCTACACCTTC	CASSLGTPGGVGYTF
17	TRBV3-1	NA	TRBD2	TRBJ2-3	TGTGCCAGCAGCCAGGGACTAGCGGGGCTTAGCACAGATACGCAGTATTTT	CASSQGLAGLSTDTQYF
12	TRBV24-1	many	NA	TRBJ1-2	TGTGCCACCAGTGGAGAGAACTATGGCTACACCTTC	CATSGENYGYTF
11	TRBV29-1	NA	NA	TRBJ2-7	TGCAGCGTTAGGTCTCTTTACGAGCAGTACTTC	CSVRSLYEQYF
15	TRBV5-1	few	NA	TRBJ2-1	TGCGCCAGCAGCTTGGGGGCTAGCTCTGGTGTCGAGCAGTTCTTC	CASSLGASSGVEQFF
12	TRBV27	few	NA	TRBJ1-1	TGTGCCAGCGGGTTAAGAGGGGCTGAAGCTTTCTTT	CASGLRGAEAFF
13	TRBV21-1	medium-sized	NA	TRBJ1-3	TGTGCCAGCAGCCCGTTCTCTGGAAACACCATATATTTT	CASSPFSGNTIYF
14	TRBV20-1	NA	NA	TRBJ2-2	TGCAGTGCTAGTAGGCAGACGAACACCGGGGAGCTGTTTTTT	CSASRQTNTGELFF
13	TRBV7-2	medium-sized	NA	TRBJ2-1	TGTGCCAGCAGCTTGACAGGAGCTAATGAGCAGTTCTTC	CASSLTGANEQFF
15	TRBV27	NA	NA	TRBJ2-3	TGTGCCAGCAGTTTCCAGGCGTACAGCGAGGATACGCAGTATTTT	CASSFQAYSEDTQYF
15	TRBV4-2	few	NA	TRBJ2-7	TGTGCCAGCAGCCAGACCAACCCCCCTTTGAGAGAGCAGTACTTC	CASSQTNPPLREQYF
15	TRBV3-1	many	TRBD1	TRBJ1-2	TGTGCCAGCAGCCAGATTCGACAGGGAAACTATGGCTACACCTTC	CASSQIRQGNYGYTF
16	TRBV7-9	NA	NA	TRBJ1-4	TGTGCCAGCAGCTTAGGGGCAGGACACGAGAATGAAAAACTGTTTTTT	CASSLGAGHENEKLFF
15	TRBV2	medium-sized	TRBD1	TRBJ2-1	TGTGCCAGCACCCGGACAGGGACCCTTACTAATGAGCAGTTCTTC	CASTRTGTLTNEQFF
12	TRBV24-1	many	NA	TRBJ2-1	TGTGCCACCAGTACTAGTTCCAATGAGCAGTTCTTC	CATSTSSNEQFF
15	TRBV12-3/TRBV12-4	NA	NA	TRBJ2-2	TGTGCCAGCAGCTCTAGGGTCGGAGTAGGCGGGGAGCTGTTTTTT	CASSSRVGVGGELFF
16	TRBV4-1	many	TRBD2	TRBJ2-5	TGCGCCAGCCGTTCCTCTAGCGGGAGGCCCCAAGAGACCCAGTACTTC	CASRSSSGRPQETQYF
16	TRBV7-9	many	TRBD1	TRBJ2-7	TGTGCCAGCAGCTTTTCCTCCGGGACAGTGTTTTACGAGCAGTACTTC	CASSFSSGTVFYEQYF
16	TRBV6-2/TRBV6-3	many	TRBD2	TRBJ2-2	TGTGCCAGCAGGGATTGGGCGGGAGCAGGAACCGGGGAGCTGTTTTTT	CASRDWAGAGTGELFF
20	TRBV7-6	NA	TRBD2	TRBJ2-3	TGTGCCAGCCATGGAGGGGGCCGTCGGACTAGCGGGAGAATTGCAGATACGCAGTATTTT	CASHGGGRRTSGRIADTQYF
13	TRBV2	few	NA	TRBJ1-4	TGTGCCAGCAGTCCTGACGCGGGTGAAAAACTGTTTTTT	CASSPDAGEKLFF
17	TRBV7-6	NA	NA	TRBJ2-7	TGTGCCAGCAGCTTATTAGCCCCAGGGGATACTTACTACGAGCAGTACTTC	CASSLLAPGDTYYEQYF
15	TRBV20-1	many	NA	TRBJ1-5	TGCAGTGCTAGAGCGGCCCAGGGGCTGAATCAGCCCCAGCATTTT	CSARAAQGLNQPQHF
14	TRBV5-4	many	TRBD1	TRBJ2-5	TGTGCCAGCAGCTTTGCCGACAGGGTCGAGACCCAGTACTTC	CASSFADRVETQYF
13	TRBV28	many	NA	TRBJ2-4	TGTGCCAGCATTTCATCGTCCAAAAACATTCAGTACTTC	CASISSSKNIQYF
14	TRBV12-3/TRBV12-4	few	NA	TRBJ2-1	TGTGCCAGCAGTTTAGAAGGGGCGGGTGATGAGCAGTTCTTC	CASSLEGAGDEQFF
13	TRBV20-1	many	NA	TRBJ2-4	TGCAGTGCTCGACACGGCAAAAAAAACATTCAGTACTTC	CSARHGKKNIQYF
13	TRBV9	few	NA	TRBJ2-3	TGTGCCAGCAGCCTTCAGAGCACAGATACGCAGTATTTT	CASSLQSTDTQYF
14	TRBV9	medium-sized	NA	TRBJ2-1	TGTGCCAGCAGCGTTGGGAAATCCTACAATGAGCAGTTCTTC	CASSVGKSYNEQFF
15	TRBV6-2/TRBV6-3	medium-sized	TRBD2	TRBJ2-1	TGTGCCAGCAGTTACGGGACTAGATTCCCCAATGAGCAGTTCTTC	CASSYGTRFPNEQFF
13	TRBV25-1	medium-sized	NA	TRBJ1-2	TGTGCCAGCAGCCGAACTCCGGACCATGGCTACACCTTC	CASSRTPDHGYTF
13	TRBV4-1	NA	NA	TRBJ2-1	TGCGCCAGCAGAGGAGACTTAATCAATGAGCAGTTCTTC	CASRGDLINEQFF
14	TRBV28	medium-sized	NA	TRBJ1-1	TGTGCCAGCAGTTTAGAACAGCTGAACACTGAAGCTTTCTTT	CASSLEQLNTEAFF
16	TRBV7-2	NA	TRBD1	TRBJ1-2	TGTGTCAGCAGCCCGCAGACGGGACAGGGGGCAAAGGGCTACACCTTC	CVSSPQTGQGAKGYTF
13	TRBV20-1	many	NA	TRBJ1-1	TGCAGTGCTAGAGACAGGGTGAACACTGAAGCTTTCTTT	CSARDRVNTEAFF
18	TRBV3-1	few	TRBD2	TRBJ2-7	TGTGCCAGCAGCCAACTTCCGTCCATAGCGGGAGGATTGGGCGAGCAGTACTTC	CASSQLPSIAGGLGEQYF
13	TRBV12-3/TRBV12-4	NA	NA	TRBJ2-5	TGTGCCAGCAACCTACAGGGTAAAGAGACCCAGTACTTC	CASNLQGKETQYF
12	TRBV7-2	many	TRBD1	TRBJ2-1	TGTGCCAGCAGCAGGACAGGGGTTGAGCAGTTCTTC	CASSRTGVEQFF
15	TRBV18	NA	NA	TRBJ2-1	TGTGCCAGCTCACCAGGCCAGAACGATTACAATGAGCAGTTCTTC	CASSPGQNDYNEQFF
15	TRBV7-6	hyperexpanded	NA	TRBJ2-5	TGTGCCAGCAGCTTAGGCATACGGGACGTACAGACCCAGTACTTC	CASSLGIRDVQTQYF
16	TRBV14	large	NA	TRBJ2-7	TGTGCCAGCAGCCAAGACACTAAGGACAGACCCTACGAGCAGTACTTC	CASSQDTKDRPYEQYF
15	TRBV3-1	few	TRBD2	TRBJ2-5	TGTGCCAGCAGCCTTAGCGGGGGAAGGGCAGAGACCCAGTACTTC	CASSLSGGRAETQYF
15	TRBV7-6	medium-sized	NA	TRBJ1-4	TGTGCCAGCAGCTTTGGAAGAGCTCCTAATGAAAAACTGTTTTTT	CASSFGRAPNEKLFF
16	TRBV4-2	few	TRBD2	TRBJ2-3	TGTGCCAGCAGCCCACAGAGCGGGAGGGCCGGGGATACGCAGTATTTT	CASSPQSGRAGDTQYF
12	TRBV7-9	many	NA	TRBJ2-7	TGTGCCAGCAGCTCCACGACCTACGAGCAGTACTTC	CASSSTTYEQYF
14	TRBV29-1	many	NA	TRBJ1-5	TGCAGCGTTGCCGAGGCAGGCGGGAATCAGCCCCAGCATTTT	CSVAEAGGNQPQHF
13	TRBV5-1	once	NA	TRBJ2-7	TGCGCCAGCAGCTTAGATCCGGGGAACGAGCAGTACTTC	CASSLDPGNEQYF
14	TRBV5-1	many	NA	TRBJ1-2	TGCGCCAGCAGCCCCAGGACAGAAGGCTATGGCTACACCTTC	CASSPRTEGYGYTF
12	TRBV20-1	many	NA	TRBJ2-5	TGCAGTGCTAGAGGTCCGGAGATGAGCCAGTACTTC	CSARGPEMSQYF